The present TCR beta chain was sequenced within a study of T cells in Graves' hyperthyroidism and ophthalmopathy. In this sample, this clonotype turned up a few times. Losses at the gene ends were 5 bases for V and 6 bases for J; bases not matched to a gene: 2. Germline V gene data show CDR1 as SEHNR and CDR2 as FQNEAQ (reference sequence). This CDR3 contains 15 residues. Using RNA transcripts as the source, TCR beta CDR3 regions were amplified. First-round RT-PCR with HTBI primers amplified the TCR CDR3 region. Via MiXCR, TCRdb re-called the multiplex PCR reads, giving one row per CDR3 protein. The top ten hold approximately 23% of the sample, which has 300,000 to 400,000 distinct CDR3 sequences, about 15% seen once.

The chain combines TRBV7-9 with TRBJ2-2, with 14 bases matching TRBD2. Sequencing was done on a sample of blood. The sequence was obtained from a young woman with Graves' hyperthyroidism. CDR3 amino acids: CASSPGLAGAGELFF. The CDR3 nucleotides are TGTGCCAGCAGCCCGGGACTAGCGGGAGCCGGGGAGCTGTTTTTT.